This TCR beta chain is drawn from a study of blood T cell repertoires in COVID-19. About the research overall: Some COVID-19 samples were acute and others convalescent; all came from the United States, Italy and Spain.

Clones were read by immunoSEQ multiplex PCR, and TCRdb kept only the in-frame ones, dropping some. The profile shows 180,000 or so clones, about 80% of them singletons. The CDR3 covers 13 residues. Germline values: CDR1 GTSNPN, CDR2 SVGIG (reference sequence). Deletions cut 5 bases from V and 2 bases from J, with 13 bases between. The rearrangement uses TRBV30 and TRBJ2-7, with D perhaps TRBD2 (6 bases). The sequenced sample consisted of peripheral blood. This TCR came from a human donor with acute or convalescent COVID-19. The donor label of this sample is uncertain. Written as DNA, the CDR3 is TGTGCCTGGGGGGCGGGAAGAGCCTACGAGCAGTACTTC. Encoded protein: CAWGAGRAYEQYF.